The rows below give T cell receptor beta chains drawn from one sample of a study of OX40 agonist ivuxolimab in advanced cancers. Generated by immunoSEQ multiplex PCR, the TCRdb table keeps only in-frame clones and is missing some. Of tens of thousands of clones listed, roughly 83% are singletons. The specimen was CD4+ or CD8+ T cells sorted from blood, collected in a trial of the OX40 agonist ivuxolimab. These TCRs come from an adult with an advanced solid tumor such as melanoma, head and neck, liver or kidney cancer. The CDR3 runs from the conserved cysteine through the conserved F or W. The D gene is left open where the match is weak. Clone size is shown for a subset of rows, as once, few, many or a class of expanded clone.

size	V	length	D	J	CDR3	DNA
-	TRBV15	18	TRBD2	TRBJ2-1	CATSREPLAGDSYNEQFF	TGTGCCACCAGCAGAGAACCCCTAGCGGGTGATTCCTACAATGAGCAGTTCTTC
-	TRBV4-3	13	-	TRBJ1-1	CASSQDGDSEAFF	TGCGCCAGCAGCCAAGATGGGGACTCTGAAGCTTTCTTT
-	TRBV7-3	17	TRBD2	TRBJ2-2	CASSLNGGTKDTGELFF	TGTGCCAGCAGTCTCAATGGAGGGACTAAGGACACCGGGGAGCTGTTTTTT
-	TRBV6-1	14	-	TRBJ1-1	CASSLTGKGTEAFF	TGTGCCAGCAGCCTTACGGGAAAAGGGACTGAAGCTTTCTTT
few	TRBV19	15	TRBD1	TRBJ1-2	CASSTQGAVGYGYTF	TGTGCCAGTAGTACCCAGGGGGCGGTAGGGTATGGCTACACCTTC
-	TRBV19	16	TRBD2	TRBJ2-1	CASSRTSGGDYNEQFF	TGTGCCAGTAGTAGGACTAGCGGAGGGGATTACAATGAGCAGTTCTTC
-	TRBV10-1	17	-	TRBJ2-2	CASSERRIGKGSGELFF	TGCGCCAGCAGTGAGAGGAGGATCGGGAAGGGGTCCGGGGAGCTGTTTTTT
-	TRBV5-1	15	-	TRBJ2-5	CASSPGRQMQETQYF	TGCGCCAGCAGCCCGGGACGGCAAATGCAAGAGACCCAGTACTTC
few	TRBV27	15	-	TRBJ1-1	CASSLTDRLNTEAFF	TGTGCCAGCAGTTTGACCGACAGGCTGAACACTGAAGCTTTCTTT
-	TRBV9	16	-	TRBJ1-1	CASSPSSTGGGTEAFF	TGTGCCAGCAGCCCCTCTTCGACAGGCGGAGGAACTGAAGCTTTCTTT
-	TRBV27	17	TRBD2	TRBJ2-7	CASSLSGRQGGIYEQYF	TGTGCCAGCAGTTTATCAGGTCGGCAGGGAGGGATCTACGAGCAGTACTTC
-	TRBV7-3	13	-	TRBJ2-2	CASSSQGSGELFF	TGTGCCAGCAGCTCACAGGGTTCCGGGGAGCTGTTTTTT
-	TRBV20-1	11	-	TRBJ1-2	CSASPGYGYTF	TGCAGTGCTAGCCCAGGCTATGGCTACACCTTC
-	TRBV11-3	14	-	TRBJ2-7	CASSQGSLSYEQYF	TGTGCCAGCAGCCAGGGGTCCCTCTCCTACGAGCAGTACTTC
once	TRBV10-3	15	-	TRBJ1-5	CAISPQGPRNQPQHF	TGTGCCATCAGCCCCCAAGGACCTCGCAATCAGCCCCAGCATTTT
-	TRBV27	14	TRBD2	TRBJ2-5	CASRRLAGMGTQYF	TGTGCCAGCCGCCGACTAGCGGGTATGGGGACCCAGTACTTC
-	TRBV19	13	-	TRBJ1-2	CASSMVAVYGYTF	TGTGCCAGTAGTATGGTGGCAGTCTATGGCTACACCTTC
-	TRBV6-1	14	-	TRBJ2-3	CASRWGESTDTQYF	TGTGCCAGCAGGTGGGGAGAGAGTACAGATACGCAGTATTTT
-	TRBV7-8	15	-	TRBJ2-2	CASRLGREGTGELFF	TGTGCCAGCAGACTAGGGCGGGAAGGGACCGGGGAGCTGTTTTTT
-	TRBV7-2	15	TRBD1	TRBJ1-2	CASSRDRDPNYGYTF	TGTGCCAGCAGCCGAGACAGGGACCCTAACTATGGCTACACCTTC
-	TRBV5-4	16	-	TRBJ2-6	CAATTVRRSGANVLTF	TGTGCCGCCACCACTGTCCGCAGGTCTGGGGCCAACGTCCTGACTTTC
-	TRBV27	15	-	TRBJ1-5	CASSLVGTSNQPQHF	TGTGCCAGCAGTTTAGTCGGTACAAGCAATCAGCCCCAGCATTTT
-	TRBV5-1	15	-	TRBJ1-1	CASSLAGRSNTEAFF	TGCGCCAGCAGCTTGGCGGGACGGTCGAACACTGAAGCTTTCTTT
-	TRBV2	17	TRBD2	TRBJ2-1	CASSVALAGGPGNEQFF	TGTGCCAGCAGTGTAGCTTTAGCGGGGGGGCCTGGGAATGAGCAGTTCTTC
few	TRBV6-5	13	-	TRBJ2-3	CAVALGSADTQYF	TGTGCCGTAGCATTGGGGAGTGCAGATACGCAGTATTTT
-	TRBV7-6	17	TRBD1	TRBJ2-1	CASSLRLRGQGYNEQFF	TGTGCCAGCAGCTTAAGGCTGAGGGGACAGGGTTATAATGAGCAGTTCTTC
-	TRBV5-1	12	-	TRBJ2-7	CASTGDLYEQYF	TGCGCCAGCACCGGAGACCTATACGAGCAGTACTTC